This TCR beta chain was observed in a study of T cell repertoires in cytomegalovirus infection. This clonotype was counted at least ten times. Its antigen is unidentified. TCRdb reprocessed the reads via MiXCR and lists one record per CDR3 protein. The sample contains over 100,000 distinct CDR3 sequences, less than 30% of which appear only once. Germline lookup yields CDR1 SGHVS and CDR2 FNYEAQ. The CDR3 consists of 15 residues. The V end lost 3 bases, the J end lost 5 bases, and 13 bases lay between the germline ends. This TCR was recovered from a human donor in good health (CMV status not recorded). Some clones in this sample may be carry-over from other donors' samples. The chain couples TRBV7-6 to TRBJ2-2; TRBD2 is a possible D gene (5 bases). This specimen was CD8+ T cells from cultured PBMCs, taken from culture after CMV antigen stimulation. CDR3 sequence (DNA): TGTGCCAGCAGCTTTGGAGGCGGTGGGACCGGGGAGCTGTTTTTT. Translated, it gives CASSFGGGGTGELFF.